The 10 T cell receptor beta chains below were found in one sample sequenced in a study of shared clonotypes between healthy human individuals. Positively selected for CCR7, the CD45RO-negative cells used as naive CD8 cells excluded terminally differentiated effector memory CD45RA+ cells. Data came from immunoSEQ multiplex PCR; TCRdb stores just in-frame clones and leaves some out. The sample contains about 1,800,000 clones, roughly 94% of which appear only once. Sequenced material: naive CD8+ T cells sorted from blood. Receptors were obtained from a man between 18 and 29 years old in good health.

V gene TRBV6-1 combines with J gene TRBJ2-7; 8 bases align to TRBD1. CDR1 is MNHNS, CDR2 SASEGT, per germline. This CDR3 is 13 amino acids long. Unmatched junction bases numbered 6, after V lost 5 bases and J lost 6 bases. The CDR3 DNA is TGTGCCAGCAGTCACGACAGGGGCTTCGAGCAGTACTTC. Translation gives CASSHDRGFEQYF.

The chain has TRBV28 and TRBJ1-1; D is unclear. The CDR3 is 14 residues long. From germline, CDR1 is MDHEN and CDR2 SYDVKM. With 5 bases removed from V and 2 bases from J, the gap between germline ends came to 12 bases. Here the CDR3 DNA reads TGTGCCAGCAGTCGATGGACGGCTAACACTGAAGCTTTCTTT. Translating it yields CASSRWTANTEAFF.

The chain has TRBV28 and TRBJ1-1, with D maybe TRBD1 (6 bases). Deletions cut 2 bases from V and 4 bases from J, with 11 bases between. The CDR3 extends over 14 amino acids. CDR1 is MDHEN and CDR2 is SYDVKM in the germline V gene. The CDR3 sequence is CASSLTGPGTEAFF. The CDR3 bases are TGTGCCAGCAGTTTAACAGGGCCGGGCACTGAAGCTTTCTTT.

The V call is TRBV29-1, the J call TRBJ2-7, with no clear D. The CDR3 loop spans 11 amino acids. Per germline, CDR1 SQVTM and CDR2 ANQGSEA. V was shortened by 4 bases and J by 4 bases, with 8 bases between the two germline ends. This chain's CDR3 is CSVALGYEQYF. The CDR3 DNA sequence: TGCAGCGTTGCTCTTGGGTACGAGCAGTACTTC.

As to this clone: Distinct nucleotide sequences in the sample also encode this CDR3. V usage is TRBV6-5 and J usage is TRBJ2-7; TRBD1 agrees at 7 bases. CDR1 is MNHEY and CDR2 is SVGAGI in the germline V gene. J was trimmed by 1 base and V by 0 bases; bases with no gene match: 3. This CDR3 comprises 15 residues. The CDR3, as DNA: TGTGCCAGCAGTTACTCTCCAGGGGGATCCTACGAGCAGTACTTC. Translation gives CASSYSPGGSYEQYF.

The V and J genes are TRBV9 and TRBJ1-5; D remains unclear. The CDR3 runs to 16 residues. The V and J ends lost 3 bases and 2 bases respectively, with 15 bases between them. The germline CDR1 and CDR2 sequences are SGDLS and YYNGEE. CDR3: CASSAGEGGGNQPQHF. CDR3 DNA: TGTGCCAGCAGCGCTGGGGAGGGAGGCGGCAATCAGCCCCAGCATTTT.

The chain joins TRBV4-2 to TRBJ2-7, with a weak D call TRBD2 (6 bases). This CDR3 has 13 amino acids. Germline V gives CDR1 LGHNA, CDR2 YNFKEQ. V lost 8 bases and J 3 bases, leaving 14 bases between the germline ends. The CDR3 here is CASGPGLDYEQYF. The CDR3 DNA follows: TGTGCCAGCGGACCGGGACTTGACTACGAGCAGTACTTC.

The chain couples TRBV5-1 to TRBJ2-3; 8 bases are shared with TRBD2. Looked up from germline, CDR1 is SGHRS and CDR2 is YFSETQ. J lost 5 bases, V lost 1 base, and 3 bases had no gene match. The length of the CDR3 is 14 residues. This CDR3 reads CASSLILAGDTQYF. CDR3 DNA sequence: TGCGCCAGCAGCTTGATTCTAGCGGGAGATACGCAGTATTTT.

On this clone: Other nucleotide sequences from this sample produce the same CDR3. The CDR3 DNA reads TGTGCCAGCAGTTTATCAGGGACGGGACCCTACGAGCAGTACTTC. Translation gives CASSLSGTGPYEQYF. This chain joins TRBV27 and TRBJ2-7, with D perhaps given as TRBD1 or TRBD2 (5 bases each). This CDR3 spans 15 amino acids. V was trimmed by 0 bases and J by 2 bases, leaving 11 bases between them. Germline assignment: CDR1 MNHEY and CDR2 SMNVEV (reference sequence).

This chain connects TRBV11-2 to TRBJ2-1; no definite D call. V lost 1 base to trimming and J lost 10 bases, with 11 bases between them. The V gene's germline CDR1 is SGHAT and CDR2 FQNNGV. The CDR3 has 13 residues. CDR3 loop: CASSLVYSAEQFF. DNA of the CDR3: TGTGCCAGCAGCTTAGTCTACAGCGCGGAGCAGTTCTTC.